This TCR beta chain came from a study of CD8+CD57+ T cells in acquired aplastic anemia. Study-wide results and limits: Patients and controls shared twenty-nine CD8+ CDR3 sequences.

V lost 0 bases to trimming and J lost 4 bases, with 3 bases between them. Germline loops: CDR1 SGHTA, CDR2 FQGTGA. There are 13 residues in the CDR3. This clonotype has ten or more counts. The antigen is undetermined. Investigators profiled TCR beta VDJ and CDR3 from genomic DNA template. TCRdb reprocessed the reads with MiXCR, giving one entry per CDR3 protein. The data hold more than 150,000 distinct CDR3 sequences, with 40% to 55% observed a single time. Patients selected for sequencing had displayed CD8+CD57+ cell expansion by flow cytometry. This TCR came from a human donor with aplastic anemia. The rearrangement links TRBV7-3 to TRBJ2-2; D gene ambiguous. Specimen: sorted CD4+, CD8+, or CD8+CD57+ T cells (not recorded which) from PBMCs. CDR3 bases: TGTGCCAGCAGCTTAACGGTCACCGGGGAGCTGTTTTTT. Protein product: CASSLTVTGELFF.